The 21 T cell receptor beta chains given below trace back to one sample, sequenced in a study of shared T cell receptors in the human thymus. Generated by immunoSEQ multiplex PCR, the TCRdb table keeps only in-frame clones and is missing some. Of over 450,000 clones in the sample, about 80% were seen once. The same sample was also used in a study of human thymus T cells.

Input material: thymocytes. The source of these receptors is a boy in the first two years of life with a congenital heart defect.

The chain combines TRBV19 with TRBJ1-5; 8 positions agree with TRBD1. The CDR3 covers 16 residues. With 6 bases clipped from V and 0 bases from J, the junction kept 7 bases outside the gene matches. In germline, CDR1 is LNHDA, CDR2 SQIVND (reference sequence). The CDR3 coding sequence is TGTGCCAGTAGGGGACAGGACCCATATAGCAATCAGCCCCAGCATTTT. Protein: CASRGQDPYSNQPQHF.

This clone was seen only a few times. The V call is TRBV11-3, the J call TRBJ2-7, with 7 bases identical to TRBD2. Germline assignment: CDR1 SGHNT and CDR2 YENEEA. This CDR3 region has 17 residues. The ends lost 4 bases at V and 2 bases at J; junction bases unmatched: 14. The CDR3 sequence: CASSSPTAGLDTYEQYF. The CDR3 nucleotides read TGTGCCAGCAGCTCCCCGACGGCCGGACTAGACACCTACGAGCAGTACTTC.

V gene TRBV11-2 combines with J gene TRBJ2-3; D gene unclear. Germline values: CDR1 SGHAT, CDR2 FQNNGV. The CDR3 totals 15 residues. Trimming left V 1 base short and J 5 bases short, with 13 bases between. CDR3 loop: CASSLGSLVKDTQYF. The CDR3 nucleotides read TGTGCCAGCAGCTTAGGAAGTCTAGTTAAAGATACGCAGTATTTT.

The chain carries TRBV27 and TRBJ1-2, with TRBD1 matching over 10 bases. The CDR3 covers 12 residues. Germline-derived CDR1 and CDR2 are MNHEY and SMNVEV (reference sequence). Trimming removed 8 bases from V and 8 bases from J; junction bases left unmatched: 5. The CDR3 spells CASFDRGPGYTF. The CDR3 region has the DNA TGTGCCAGCTTCGACAGGGGGCCCGGCTACACCTTC.

On this clone: Other nucleotide sequences in the sample specify the same CDR3. V and J are TRBV29-1 and TRBJ1-2; D is perhaps TRBD1 (5 bases). CDR3 length: 10 residues. V was shortened by 6 bases and J by 4 bases, with 6 bases between the two germline ends. CDR1 and CDR2 from the germline V gene are SQVTM and ANQGSEA. The DNA of the CDR3 is TGCAGCGTCGACAGCTATGGCTACACCTTC. This gives the protein CSVDSYGYTF.

The rearrangement joins TRBV4-2 to TRBJ2-1, with TRBD2 matching over 7 bases. The V gene end was trimmed by 3 bases and the J gene end by 7 bases; junction bases not matched to a gene: 12. The CDR3 runs to 16 residues. CDR1 and CDR2 (germline): LGHNA, YNFKEQ. The CDR3 coding sequence is TGTGCCAGCAGCCATGACCTCCCGCTAGCGGAAAATGAGCAGTTCTTC. This sequence encodes CASSHDLPLAENEQFF.

This chain links TRBV6-1 with TRBJ1-1; the D gene is possibly TRBD1 (5 bases). This CDR3 has 15 residues. Trimming took off 1 base at V and 5 bases at J, with 14 bases between the two ends. Germline V gene sequence: CDR1 MNHNS, CDR2 SASEGT. The CDR3 loop is CASSEGGREETEAFF. CDR3 in DNA: TGTGCCAGCAGTGAAGGGGGCAGGGAAGAGACTGAAGCTTTCTTT.

This clone has only a few counts. V and J are TRBV7-9 and TRBJ1-2; TRBD1 matches at 9 bases. Trimming cost V 5 bases and J 3 bases; bases outside gene matches: 19. Germline CDR1 reads SEHNR; CDR2 reads FQNEAQ (reference sequence). The length of the CDR3 is 19 residues. The CDR3 nucleotides are TGTGCCAGCAGCCCACCAGCCGGAGGGGACAGGGCGGGGGACTATGGCTACACCTTC. This encodes CASSPPAGGDRAGDYGYTF.

This sequence joins TRBV23-1 and TRBJ1-5; no firm D call. TRBV23-1 carries the ORF label, with uncertain function. This CDR3 has 16 residues. Trimming removed 9 bases from V and 0 bases from J, with 18 bases in between. As DNA, the CDR3 is TGCGCCAGTCCGGCGCGTGGGCAGATTAGCAATCAGCCCCAGCATTTT. It is translated as CASPARGQISNQPQHF.

V gene TRBV27 combines with J gene TRBJ2-1, with D possibly being TRBD2 (7 bases). Between the trimmed V and J ends, which lost 4 bases and 5 bases, there was a span of 21 bases. Germline values: CDR1 MNHEY, CDR2 SMNVEV (reference sequence). The CDR3 covers 17 residues. DNA for the CDR3: TGTGCCAGCAGTTCAATCTTAGGGGGGGAACAAAACAATGAGCAGTTCTTC. Encoded protein: CASSSILGGEQNNEQFF.

This sequence joins TRBV7-2 and TRBJ1-2; D is unresolved. Trimming stripped 3 bases from V and 7 bases from J, with 21 bases between. The CDR3 runs 16 residues. Germline CDR1 SGHTA, CDR2 FQGNSA. The CDR3 region is CASSFGSRLHVCGYTF. The CDR3 DNA is TGTGCCAGCAGCTTCGGGTCAAGGTTGCACGTCTGTGGCTACACCTTC. Full variable domain (remainder filled in from reference TRBV7-2 and TRBJ1-2): GAGVSQSPSNKVTEKGKDVELRCDPISGHTALYWYRQSLGQGLEFLIYFQGNSAPDKSGLPSDRFSAERTGGSVSTLTIQRTQQEDSAVYLCASSFGSRLHVCGYTFGSGTRLTVV.

The chain joins TRBV4-2 to TRBJ2-1, with unresolved D. The germline V gene has CDR1 LGHNA and CDR2 YNFKEQ. The CDR3 has 15 amino acids. Trimming left V 3 bases short and J 0 bases short, with 9 bases between. The CDR3 is CASSQDGGSYNEQFF. The CDR3, as DNA: TGTGCCAGCAGCCAGGATGGCGGCTCCTACAATGAGCAGTTCTTC.

This clone showed up just a few times. The V gene is TRBV10-3, the J gene TRBJ2-6; D unclear. The germline V gene encodes CDR1 ENHRY and CDR2 SYGVKD. V lost 5 bases, J lost 3 bases, and 17 bases lay in between. The CDR3 runs to 17 residues. The CDR3 reads CAISILPSSLGANVLTF. The CDR3 DNA follows: TGTGCCATCAGTATCCTACCTTCGAGTCTTGGGGCCAACGTCCTGACTTTC.

This clone has more than one count but fewer than ten. The V call is TRBV30, the J call TRBJ2-5; possible D gene TRBD2, 7 bases. Germline V gives CDR1 GTSNPN, CDR2 SVGIG (reference sequence). Trimming left V 3 bases short and J 7 bases short, with 27 bases between. The CDR3 is 17 residues long. CDR3: CAWSPKGGLRGVGTQYF. DNA for the CDR3: TGTGCCTGGAGCCCAAAGGGGGGACTACGGGGGGTGGGGACCCAGTACTTC.

The V call is TRBV7-9, the J call TRBJ2-3; tentative D call: TRBD1 (5 bases). Germline assignment: CDR1 SEHNR and CDR2 FQNEAQ (reference sequence). Between the trimmed V and J ends, which lost 5 bases and 2 bases, there was a span of 17 bases. This CDR3 has 16 amino acids. CDR3 region: CASSPRTHITTDTQYF. For the CDR3, the DNA is TGTGCCAGCAGCCCACGGACACACATTACCACAGATACGCAGTATTTT.

The V gene is TRBV2, the J gene TRBJ1-5; maybe TRBD1 (6 bases). The CDR3 consists of 18 residues. Germline V gene data show CDR1 as SNHLY and CDR2 as FYNNEI. The germline V and J ends were trimmed by 5 bases and 0 bases, with 20 bases remaining between them. The CDR3 nucleotides are TGTGCCAGCAGTAAAACCACTAGGGGGGGCGTTAGCAATCAGCCCCAGCATTTT. Protein product: CASSKTTRGGVSNQPQHF.

The V and J genes are TRBV2 and TRBJ2-5; 14 bases map to TRBD2. Germline V gene data show CDR1 as SNHLY and CDR2 as FYNNEI. V was clipped by 6 bases and J by 4 bases; unmatched bases: 13. The CDR3 length is 18 residues. CDR3 in amino acids: CASRTGLAGEIFRETQYF. DNA for the CDR3: TGTGCCAGCAGGACGGGACTAGCGGGAGAAATCTTCCGAGAGACCCAGTACTTC.

The rearrangement joins TRBV10-3 to TRBJ2-1; 8 bases align to TRBD1. CDR1 is ENHRY, CDR2 SYGVKD, per germline. This CDR3 has 13 residues. The junction had 5 bases not matched to a gene; V was cut back by 6 bases and J by 7 bases. The CDR3 region is CAIRGDRTNEQFF. The CDR3 bases are TGTGCCATCAGGGGGGACAGGACGAATGAGCAGTTCTTC.

This clone was detected once. The rearrangement links TRBV7-8 to TRBJ1-2; D perhaps matches TRBD1 (5 bases). The germline CDR1 and CDR2 sequences are SGHVS and FQNEAQ. The germline V and J ends were trimmed by 5 bases and 8 bases, with 12 bases remaining between them. The CDR3 covers 12 residues. The CDR3: CASSQQGSGYTF. The CDR3 DNA follows: TGTGCCAGCAGCCAGCAGGGTAGCGGCTACACCTTC.

J is TRBJ2-4 and V is TRBV4-1; 7 nucleotides match TRBD2. Germline CDR1 and CDR2: MGHRA and YSYEKL. The V and J ends lost 3 bases and 0 bases, in that order; junction bases with no gene match: 11. The CDR3 totals 18 residues. DNA for the CDR3: TGCGCCAGCAGCCACGCGACTAGCATCTACTTAGCCAAAAACATTCAGTACTTC. It is translated as CASSHATSIYLAKNIQYF.

The chain joins TRBV19 to TRBJ2-2; D is uncertain. Germline CDR1 reads LNHDA; CDR2 reads SQIVND (reference sequence). The V and J ends lost 5 bases and 0 bases respectively, with 13 bases between them. This CDR3 is 16 amino acids long. DNA for the CDR3: TGTGCCAGTAGTCCCTTGGGCAGTTCGAACACCGGGGAGCTGTTTTTT. It encodes CASSPLGSSNTGELFF.